This T cell receptor beta chain is drawn from a study of blood T cell repertoires in COVID-19. The germline V gene encodes CDR1 SGHTA and CDR2 FQGTGA. The length of the CDR3 is 15 residues. Trimming removed 4 bases from V and 7 bases from J, with 19 bases in between. The method was immunoSEQ multiplex PCR; TCRdb's version includes in-frame clones alone and lacks a portion of them. The sample holds some 300,000 clones, approximately 90% seen once. The rearrangement links TRBV7-3 to TRBJ2-5, with D possibly matching TRBD2 (6 bases). Input material: PBMCs or T cells enriched from blood (not recorded which). This sequence originates from a woman in her thirties or forties who had recovered from COVID-19. CDR3 loop: CASSSGGTLGGTQYF. The CDR3 nucleotides are TGTGCCAGCAGCTCTGGAGGGACTCTTGGAGGGACCCAGTACTTC.